This T cell receptor beta chain was found in a study of cytomegalovirus exposure and HLA in healthy donors. Turning to the study itself: A prior study identified just under 120 million unique TCR beta sequences from 200 million or so T cells.

Germline V gene lookup returns CDR1 MGHRA and CDR2 YSYEKL. This CDR3 is 15 amino acids long. V was clipped by 0 bases and J by 2 bases, with 10 bases between them. To note about this clone: Antigen unknown.

Study results and caveats: Most TCR sequences were rare, but some public TCRs occurred in many donors.

Amplification used 60 Vbeta primers and 13 Jbeta primers. The table came from immunoSEQ multiplex PCR; TCRdb's copy has only in-frame clones and leaves some out. The sample has 45,000 to 75,000 clones, about 71% seen once; the top ten hold roughly 21%. The rearrangement uses TRBV4-1 and TRBJ1-2; D is ambiguous. The sequence derives from a woman aged 60-75 years in good health and CMV-seropositive. The sample comprised PBMCs. The CDR3 DNA is TGCGCCAGCAGCCAAGATGTAGAGGGAAACTATGGCTACACCTTC. It is translated as CASSQDVEGNYGYTF.